A selection of T cell receptor beta chains follows, all from one sample in a study of identical twins. A single record per CDR3 protein comes from TCRdb applying MiXCR to the 5' RACE reads. The sample has around 370,000 distinct CDR3 sequences, 9% to 10% seen once; the top ten hold roughly 8.7%. Sample: naive T cells sorted from blood. Source of these receptors: a woman aged 50 to 60 in good health. CDR3s leave out the opening cysteine and the closing phenylalanine or tryptophan. Part of the rows lack a size; the others show once, few, many or a class for expanded clones.

J gene,clone size,V gene,CDR3 length,CDR3 protein
TRBJ2-1,few,TRBV6-4,14,ASSEEASGRNNEQF
TRBJ1-2,-,TRBV30,11,AWNGGTNYGYT
TRBJ1-3,many,TRBV11-2,13,ASSSPAWGGNTIY
TRBJ2-1,few,TRBV7-9,18,ASSSGGRDRASFSYNEQF
TRBJ1-6,many,TRBV28,12,ASRTGQGNSPLH
TRBJ2-2,few,TRBV5-1,14,ASSPGASGLTGELF
TRBJ2-2,few,TRBV7-9,12,ASGTTSFSGELF
TRBJ2-5,few,TRBV12-3/TRBV12-4,11,ASSLASIETQY
TRBJ2-7,-,TRBV12-3/TRBV12-4,13,ASSDRVPRSHEQY
TRBJ1-2,-,TRBV12-3/TRBV12-4,12,ASSFWDRTYGYT
TRBJ2-1,few,TRBV5-1,12,ASAPLITYNEQF
TRBJ2-3,-,TRBV13,13,ASSLGTSGSNTQY
TRBJ2-3,few,TRBV20-1,11,SAMGGTRDTQY
TRBJ1-2,many,TRBV6-5,11,ASSYGSLYGYT
TRBJ2-7,few,TRBV4-1,11,ASSQAPSYEQY
TRBJ2-3,-,TRBV14,13,ASSPGTGWTDTQY
TRBJ2-7,-,TRBV29-1,11,SVSLAGVDEQY
TRBJ1-1,many,TRBV6-5,11,ASSYTGNTEAF
TRBJ2-3,few,TRBV3-1,10,ASSPNRNTQY
TRBJ2-1,-,TRBV15,17,ATSMTRDRGYSSYNEQF
TRBJ1-1,few,TRBV20-1,10,SCLGGNTEAF
TRBJ1-6,few,TRBV4-1,11,ASSHATAKPLH
TRBJ1-3,few,TRBV27,13,ASSLGGGSGNTIY
TRBJ2-7,-,TRBV29-1,10,SVEQGAYEQY
TRBJ1-3,-,TRBV7-8,13,ASSLVSGAGNTIY
TRBJ2-1,few,TRBV4-1,14,ASSQPLAASYNEQF
TRBJ2-1,-,TRBV7-8,12,ASSLMSSYNEQF
TRBJ2-1,-,TRBV7-6,9,ASGSGHEQF
TRBJ1-5,-,TRBV4-1,12,ASSQVGQGEPQH
TRBJ2-1,few,TRBV11-2,14,ASSPLRGTPRNEQF
TRBJ2-7,-,TRBV20-1,10,SAREAGDEQC
TRBJ2-1,many,TRBV6-5,13,ASSYFPPGNNEQF
TRBJ2-4,few,TRBV21-1,15,ASSKKCKGKGKNIQY
TRBJ2-7,-,TRBV5-6,10,ASGQRSYEQY
TRBJ2-5,few,TRBV19,14,ASSIGEGLGQETQY
TRBJ1-1,many,TRBV12-3/TRBV12-4,9,ASSRAPLAF
TRBJ1-1,many,TRBV4-1,13,ASSQNRVMNTEAF
TRBJ2-1,many,TRBV5-5,13,ASSQARTGGNEQF
TRBJ2-5,few,TRBV7-3,12,ASSLTPQGETQY
TRBJ2-7,-,TRBV14,13,ASSRLGGSAYEQY
TRBJ2-1,-,TRBV5-1,15,ASSLGTSGRLLNEQF
TRBJ2-1,many,TRBV3-1,11,ASSQDTYNEQF
TRBJ2-5,few,TRBV5-1,11,ASREGPQETQY
TRBJ2-1,-,TRBV9,13,ASSVGGVVVGEQF
TRBJ1-2,-,TRBV28,13,AGQWGQGGDYGYT
TRBJ2-1,few,TRBV5-1,11,ASRREAGNEQF
TRBJ2-1,-,TRBV5-1,14,ASSFQGQSQRDEQF
TRBJ2-7,-,TRBV20-1,12,SVRRTGSLYEQY
TRBJ2-5,-,TRBV2,12,ASSEDRVQETQY
TRBJ2-2,-,TRBV12-5,13,ASGFIAGDTGELF
TRBJ2-6,few,TRBV23-1,16,ASIRGLAGENGANVLT
TRBJ2-1,few,TRBV5-1,15,ASSSRLAGVRYNEQF
TRBJ2-5,few,TRBV12-3/TRBV12-4,11,ASSLAERETQY
TRBJ2-7,few,TRBV12-3/TRBV12-4,12,ASSLDTGGHEQY
TRBJ2-3,few,TRBV7-9,11,ASSRPGVDTQY
TRBJ2-1,few,TRBV12-5,12,ASGLVLAYNEQF
TRBJ2-1,-,TRBV6-6,14,ASSYGGGISYNEQF
TRBJ2-3,few,TRBV5-1,14,ASSLGLAGGKDTQY
TRBJ2-1,-,TRBV5-1,14,ASSLGGLAGASEQF
TRBJ2-4,-,TRBV2,13,ASSGPGLGKNIQY